Below are 23 T cell receptor beta chains sequenced from a single sample in a study of blood T cells in healthy people across ages (dated by TCRdb to about 2015). The library was made by 5' RACE. The listed sequencing device is Illumina HiSeq 2500. The second PCR ran for roughly 6 to 11 cycles and used a J-beta primer mix along with a sample-barcoded 5' primer. In TCRdb, the public reads were trimmed at Q25 with fastp and aligned with MiXCR, with productive beta chains retained. Entries are consolidated by CDR3 protein sequence, retaining the most common genes and DNA. For this sample there are 800,000 to 950,000 distinct CDR3 sequences; just under 30% appear just once. Together, the top ten hold about 9.4% of the sample. These data were also filed under a second study, of T cells of mothers and their children.

Sequencing used blood. Receptors originate from a woman in her thirties or forties in good health.

As to this clonotype: One base away lies a much larger clone, so this may be a sequencing read error. V gene TRBV5-1 combines with J gene TRBJ2-7; 8 nucleotides align to TRBD1. The CDR3 consists of 17 residues. Per germline, CDR1 SGHRS and CDR2 YFSETQ. CDR3 protein: CVSSWGRTGLIGYEQYF. The CDR3 DNA is TGCGTCAGCAGCTGGGGACGGACAGGGTTGATTGGGTACGAGCAGTACTTC.

As regards this clonotype: This may arise from a read error, as a much more abundant clone is one base away. This sequence joins TRBV6-4 and TRBJ2-2; maybe TRBD1 (6 bases). The CDR3 has 14 amino acids. Looked up from germline, CDR1 is MRHNA and CDR2 is SNTAGT. The CDR3 DNA reads TGTGCCAGCAGTGACTCCAGGGACACCGGGGAGCGGTTTTTT. Protein: CASSDSRDTGERFF.

This clonotype was counted between two and nine times. The rearrangement links TRBV7-2 to TRBJ2-1; tentatively, D is TRBD1 or TRBD2 (5 bases each). There are 14 residues in the CDR3. V dropped 5 bases and J dropped 6 bases, with 14 bases sitting between them. CDR1 and CDR2 from the germline V gene are SGHTA and FQGNSA. The CDR3 loop reads CASSPAKGRNEQFF. CDR3 nucleotides: TGTGCCAGCAGCCCGGCAAAGGGACGCAATGAGCAGTTCTTC.

The table lists this clonotype with a few counts. This rearrangement joins TRBV7-8 to TRBJ2-3, with TRBD1 identical over 9 bases. Germline V gene lookup returns CDR1 SGHVS and CDR2 FQNEAQ. This CDR3 is 15 amino acids long. Germline trimming cut 5 bases from V and 2 bases from J; bases unmatched to any gene: 5. The DNA for the CDR3 is TGTGCCAGCAGCATGGGACAGGGCTACACAGATACGCAGTATTTT. It is translated as CASSMGQGYTDTQYF.

Turning to this clonotype: A much larger clone differs from this one at a single base, so this may be a read error. DNA of the CDR3: TGTGCCAGCGGCTTGGAGGGCTGGGACAGGGGGCCCAACGAGCAGTACTTC. This codes for CASGLEGWDRGPNEQYF. The rearrangement uses TRBV5-6 and TRBJ2-5; 12 bases align to TRBD1. TRBJ2-7 matches the DNA end more closely, so the J call is doubtful. From germline, CDR1 is SGHDT and CDR2 YYEEEE. The CDR3 has 17 residues.

This clonotype was counted only a few times. V usage is TRBV24-1 and J usage is TRBJ2-4; 10 bases are shared with TRBD1. The J call is uncertain, as TRBJ2-7 better fits the DNA end. The CDR3 totals 13 residues. Germline V CDR1 and CDR2: KGHDR, SFDVKD. The CDR3 nucleotides read TGTGCCACCATGAGACAGGGGGCTTGCGAGCAGTACTTC. This gives the protein CATMRQGACEQYF.

The sample holds a few counts of this clonotype. The chain recombines TRBV27 with TRBJ1-3; tentatively, D is TRBD1 (5 bases). CDR1 MNHEY and CDR2 SMNVEV come from the germline V gene (reference sequence). The V end was cut by 6 bases, the J end by 3 bases, with 9 bases between. The CDR3 length is 13 residues. CDR3 residues: CASSPGGGNTIYF. DNA of the CDR3: TGTGCCAGCAGCCCCGGGGGTGGAAACACCATATATTTT.

The rearrangement joins TRBV7-2 to TRBJ1-2, with TRBD1 identical over 9 bases. The V segment lost 1 base and the J segment 10 bases; nucleotides outside the gene matches: 10. CDR1 and CDR2 (germline): SGHTA, FQGNSA. The CDR3 consists of 15 residues. Here the CDR3 DNA reads TGTGCCAGCAGCTTAGACGGGACAGGGTCAGGAGACTACACCTTC. It encodes CASSLDGTGSGDYTF.

V gene TRBV20-1 combines with J gene TRBJ1-1; D perhaps matches TRBD1 (5 bases). The CDR3 runs 13 residues. V was cut by 2 bases and J by 4 bases, with 11 bases left in between. The germline CDR1 and CDR2 sequences are DFQATT and SNEGSKA (reference sequence). The CDR3 spells CSARRTQGTEAFF. CDR3 DNA: TGCAGTGCTAGAAGGACTCAGGGCACTGAAGCTTTCTTT.

Note on this clonotype: A read error may be the cause here, since a much bigger clone is one base away. The chain couples TRBV11-2 to TRBJ2-7; TRBD1 or TRBD2 may be the D gene (5 bases each). The CDR3 sequence is 14 residues long. Germline V gene sequence: CDR1 SGHAT, CDR2 FQNNGV. V was cut by 3 bases and J by 6 bases, with 15 bases left in between. CDR3 nucleotides: TGTGCCAGCAGCTTTCGGGGCAACAGCGGCGAGCAGTACTTC. It codes for CASSFRGNSGEQYF.

This clonotype was seen ten or more times. The V call is TRBV12-3 or TRBV12-4, the J call TRBJ1-2, with 8 bases identical to TRBD1. This CDR3 contains 18 residues. Trimming took 4 bases from V and 2 from J; bases not matched to a gene: 15. The CDR3: CASSSWSDRAKANYGYTF. CDR3 in DNA: TGTGCCAGCAGTTCCTGGTCGGACAGGGCCAAGGCCAACTATGGCTACACCTTC.

This clonotype showed up many times. The chain couples TRBV5-1 to TRBJ1-1; 10 bases match TRBD1. This CDR3 is built from 15 residues. Germline CDR1 SGHRS, CDR2 YFSETQ. Trimming took 4 bases from V and 5 from J; bases not matched to a gene: 8. The CDR3 protein is CASSPRQGAGTEAFF. CDR3 nucleotide sequence: TGCGCCAGCAGCCCCCGACAGGGGGCGGGGACTGAAGCTTTCTTT.

This clonotype was detected once. V gene TRBV28 combines with J gene TRBJ2-3; no reliable D call. Trimming stripped 7 bases from V and 6 bases from J, with 17 bases between. Per the germline V gene, CDR1 is MDHEN and CDR2 is SYDVKM. The CDR3 runs to 14 residues. The CDR3 loop reads CASTLETARDTQYF. The CDR3 DNA is TGTGCCAGCACCTTAGAGACGGCACGTGATACGCAGTATTTT.

For this clonotype: The likely explanation is a read error, given a far larger clone one base away. Since the CDR3 does not end with the conserved phenylalanine or tryptophan, this likely comes from a read error. The chain has TRBV7-2 and TRBJ2-1, with 9 bases aligning to TRBD2. The CDR3 extends over 15 amino acids. Germline V CDR1 and CDR2: SGHTA, FQGNSA. The J segment lost 2 bases and the V segment lost 2 bases, leaving 1 base of the junction unmatched. The CDR3 loop is CASSLSGGPYNEQFL. The CDR3 DNA is TGTGCCAGCAGCTTAAGCGGGGGGCCCTACAATGAGCAGTTCTTA.

V is TRBV20-1 and J is TRBJ1-1; the D is unclear. The CDR3 extends over 12 amino acids. Trimming took off 1 base at V and 10 bases at J, with 13 bases between the two ends. Germline CDR1 reads DFQATT; CDR2 reads SNEGSKA (reference sequence). For the CDR3, the DNA is TGCAGTGCTAGAGCCCAGGACGGCGGAGCTTTCTTT. Translating gives CSARAQDGGAFF.

This sequence joins TRBV20-1 and TRBJ1-2, with D possibly TRBD1 on 6 matching bases. Germline V gene lookup returns CDR1 DFQATT and CDR2 SNEGSKA (reference sequence). This CDR3 has 12 amino acids. Trimming took off 4 bases at V and 4 bases at J, with 10 bases between the two ends. This CDR3 is CSATSGVYGYTF. CDR3 nucleotides: TGCAGTGCTACCTCAGGGGTCTATGGCTACACCTTC.

The rearrangement joins TRBV25-1 to TRBJ1-2, with D tentatively TRBD1 (5 bases). CDR3 length equals 16 residues. Germline CDR1 and CDR2: MGHDK and SYGVNS. V lost 2 bases and J 2 bases, leaving 15 bases between the germline ends. The CDR3 DNA sequence: TGTGCCAGCAGTGAAGACGGCACCCCAGGGAACTATGGCTACACCTTC. Translated: CASSEDGTPGNYGYTF.

This clonotype was detected only a few times. The chain combines TRBV24-1 with TRBJ2-3; D not certain. The CDR3 has 14 amino acids. The germline gives CDR1 KGHDR, CDR2 SFDVKD. Trimming pared 1 base from V and 6 bases from J, leaving 10 bases between. The CDR3 nucleotides read TGTGCCACCAGTGATTTTTGGAAAGGGGATACGCAGTATTTT. Translation: CATSDFWKGDTQYF.

This rearrangement joins TRBV6-2 or TRBV6-3 to TRBJ2-5; D call uncertain. Between the trimmed V and J ends, which lost 0 bases and 0 bases, there was a span of 2 bases. CDR3 length: 13 residues. The V gene's germline CDR1 is MNHEY and CDR2 SVGEGT. The CDR3 spells CASSYSYQETQYF. In DNA, the CDR3 is TGTGCCAGCAGTTACTCTTACCAAGAGACCCAGTACTTC.

The sample holds many counts of this clonotype. J is TRBJ1-2 and V is TRBV7-9, with 9 nucleotides matching TRBD1. V dropped 1 base and J dropped 8; count of bases not matched to a gene: 5. The V gene's germline CDR1 is SEHNR and CDR2 FQNEAQ (reference sequence). The CDR3 runs 14 residues. This chain's CDR3 is CASSLGGQGYGYTF. Written as DNA, the CDR3 is TGTGCCAGCAGCTTAGGGGGACAGGGATACGGCTACACCTTC.

The table lists this clonotype with a few counts. The rearrangement uses TRBV30 and TRBJ2-7; 9 positions agree with TRBD2. Unmatched junction bases numbered 8, after V lost 2 bases and J lost 6 bases. The CDR3 is 14 residues long. CDR1 is GTSNPN, CDR2 SVGIG, per germline (reference sequence). The CDR3, as DNA: TGTGCCTGGAGTAAGGGACTAGCAGGGTTCGAGCAGTACTTC. It codes for CAWSKGLAGFEQYF.

This clonotype has just a few counts. The chain carries TRBV7-2 and TRBJ2-1; TRBD2 aligns across 10 bases. Per the germline V gene, CDR1 is SGHTA and CDR2 is FQGNSA. CDR3 length: 17 residues. Trimming at V came to 1 base and at J to 7 bases, leaving 10 bases not matched to a gene. The DNA of the CDR3 is TGTGCCAGCAGCTTAGTAGGGACTAGCGTATCTAAAAATGAGCAGTTCTTC. It translates to CASSLVGTSVSKNEQFF.

J is TRBJ2-5 and V is TRBV3-1; maybe TRBD2 (5 bases). V lost 3 bases to trimming and J lost 11 bases, with 13 bases between them. CDR1 is LGHDT and CDR2 is YNNKEL in the germline V gene (reference sequence). The CDR3 is 12 residues long. CDR3 bases: TGTGCCAGCAGCCATCCGGGGAGTACGCAGTACTTC. Translated: CASSHPGSTQYF.